These 27 T cell receptor beta chains originate from one sample sequenced in a study of OX40 agonist ivuxolimab in advanced cancers. Profiled with immunoSEQ multiplex PCR; TCRdb holds only in-frame clones, not every one. The sample lists approximately 66,000 clones; roughly 85% were seen once. The sample in question was CD4+ or CD8+ T cells sorted from blood, obtained in a trial of the OX40 agonist ivuxolimab. The receptor set was obtained from an adult with an advanced solid tumor such as melanoma, head and neck, liver or kidney cancer.

This chain links TRBV5-6 with TRBJ2-5, with TRBD1 as a possible D gene (7 bases). Per germline, CDR1 SGHDT and CDR2 YYEEEE. Trimming stripped 7 bases from V and 5 bases from J, with 18 bases between. There are 14 residues in the CDR3. The chain's CDR3 is CASALGGGMETQYF. CDR3 DNA: TGTGCCAGCGCCCTTGGAGGGGGCATGGAGACCCAGTACTTC.

This chain joins TRBV5-5 and TRBJ1-5; D is unclear. Between the trimmed V and J ends, which lost 1 base and 0 bases, there was a span of 8 bases. The CDR3 runs to 15 residues. CDR1 and CDR2 (germline): SGHKS, YYEKEE (reference sequence). CDR3 loop: CASSLYGDSNQPQHF. CDR3 coding DNA: TGTGCCAGCAGCTTGTATGGCGATAGCAATCAGCCCCAGCATTTT. The full variable domain, in which reference TRBV5-5 and TRBJ1-5 provide the parts outside the CDR3, is DAGVTQSPTHLIKTRGQQVTLRCSPISGHKSVSWYQQVLGQGPQFIFQYYEKEERGRGNFPDRFSARQFPNYSSELNVNALLLGDSALYLCASSLYGDSNQPQHFGDGTRLSIL.

This rearrangement joins TRBV6-6 to TRBJ2-7, with no clear D. The V gene lost 5 bases and the J gene lost 4 bases, with 6 bases spanning the gap. CDR1 and CDR2 (germline): MNHNY, SVGAGI (reference sequence). CDR3 length: 11 amino acids. The CDR3 region is CASSKMYEQYF. DNA of the CDR3: TGTGCCAGCAGTAAGATGTACGAGCAGTACTTC.

The V gene is TRBV2, the J gene TRBJ2-5, with a weak D call TRBD1 (5 bases). V was clipped by 4 bases and J by 5 bases, with 14 bases between them. CDR3 length: 14 residues. CDR1 and CDR2 (germline): SNHLY, FYNNEI. CDR3 loop: CASSVMGQGETQYF. CDR3 nucleotides: TGTGCCAGCAGTGTGATGGGGCAGGGTGAGACCCAGTACTTC.

To note about this clone: Its ends do not fully match the called genes, so a read error is possible. The chain uses TRBV5-5 and TRBJ1-2; 7 nucleotides align to TRBD1. The germline gives CDR1 SGHKS, CDR2 YYEKEE (reference sequence). This CDR3 has 17 amino acids. The CDR3 protein is CASSIGPGTAMNYDYTF. CDR3 nucleotide sequence: TGTGCCAGCAGCATAGGCCCCGGGACAGCGATGAACTATGACTACACCTTC.

The V and J genes are TRBV7-9 and TRBJ2-1; TRBD1 or TRBD2 may be the D gene (6 bases each). Trimming removed 4 bases at V and 0 bases at J, with 16 bases between. The CDR3 consists of 17 residues. Germline V CDR1 and CDR2: SEHNR, FQNEAQ (reference sequence). CDR3 protein: CASSSRGGGNSYNEQFF. The CDR3 bases are TGTGCCAGCAGCTCCCGAGGGGGAGGTAACTCCTACAATGAGCAGTTCTTC.

The chain combines TRBV5-4 with TRBJ2-7; D is possibly TRBD1 or TRBD2 (5 bases each). Germline CDR1 reads SGHNT; CDR2 reads YYREEE (reference sequence). V lost 1 base and J 3 bases, leaving 8 bases between the germline ends. The CDR3 runs 13 residues. DNA of the CDR3: TGTGCCAGCAGCTTGCGGGGCGGCTACGAGCAGTACTTC. As protein: CASSLRGGYEQYF.

V is TRBV30 and J is TRBJ1-6, with D maybe TRBD1 (5 bases). The germline gives CDR1 GTSNPN, CDR2 SVGIG (reference sequence). V shed 5 bases and J shed 9 bases, with 11 bases lying between them. The CDR3 contains 12 residues. CDR3 DNA sequence: TGTGCCTGGGGACACATTGGTTCACCCCTCCACTTT. Translation gives CAWGHIGSPLHF.

The chain combines TRBV2 with TRBJ2-7; D remains unclear. Germline loops: CDR1 SNHLY, CDR2 FYNNEI. V was shortened by 5 bases and J by 2 bases, with 7 bases between the two germline ends. The CDR3 loop spans 12 amino acids. The CDR3 DNA follows: TGTGCCAGCAGTCGGCAAGCCTACGAGCAGTACTTC. Amino acids: CASSRQAYEQYF.

V usage is TRBV5-5 and J usage is TRBJ1-1; D is undetermined. V dropped 2 bases and J dropped 1 base, with 3 bases sitting between them. Germline V gene data show CDR1 as SGHKS and CDR2 as YYEKEE (reference sequence). The CDR3 runs 12 residues. CDR3 sequence: CASSLPNTEAFF. The CDR3 nucleotides read TGTGCCAGCAGCTTACCGAACACTGAAGCTTTCTTT. Looking up the rest from reference TRBV5-5 and TRBJ1-1 gives the full variable domain: DAGVTQSPTHLIKTRGQQVTLRCSPISGHKSVSWYQQVLGQGPQFIFQYYEKEERGRGNFPDRFSARQFPNYSSELNVNALLLGDSALYLCASSLPNTEAFFGQGTRLTVV.

The chain joins TRBV7-2 to TRBJ2-1, with 10 bases identical to TRBD2. The CDR3 runs to 14 residues. V shed 8 bases and J 1 base; nucleotides not matched to a gene: 2. CDR1 SGHTA and CDR2 FQGNSA come from the germline V gene. DNA for the CDR3: TGTGCCAGCTCAGCGGGAGGGTCCTACAATGAGCAGTTCTTC. It yields the protein CASSAGGSYNEQFF.

V is TRBV2 and J is TRBJ2-5, with D unresolved. Gene TRBJ2-7 matches the end of the DNA better, so the J call may be wrong. The germline CDR1 and CDR2 sequences are SNHLY and FYNNEI. The CDR3 extends over 11 amino acids. The CDR3 loop is CASSELSEQYF. The CDR3 region has the DNA TGTGCCAGCAGTGAACTTAGCGAGCAGTACTTC.

The chain links TRBV7-3 to TRBJ2-4, with D perhaps matching TRBD2 (5 bases). The V gene's germline CDR1 is SGHTA and CDR2 FQGTGA. Between the trimmed V and J ends, which lost 10 bases and 0 bases, there was a span of 10 bases. This CDR3 comprises 13 residues. The chain's CDR3 is CATRTLAKNIQYF. DNA for the CDR3: TGTGCCACCCGGACTCTAGCCAAAAACATTCAGTACTTC.

The chain joins TRBV28 to TRBJ2-5; 14 bases map to TRBD2. Germline V gives CDR1 MDHEN, CDR2 SYDVKM. The CDR3 length is 15 residues. Trimming cost V 6 bases and J 5 bases; bases outside gene matches: 5. CDR3 DNA sequence: TGTGCCAGCAGGACTAGCGGGGGGGCCGGCGAGACCCAGTACTTC. Translated: CASRTSGGAGETQYF.

This sequence joins TRBV14 and TRBJ2-2, with a tentative D call TRBD1 (6 bases). The ends were cut back, 4 bases at V and 6 bases at J, with 15 bases in the middle. The CDR3 spans 15 residues. CDR1 SGHDN and CDR2 FVKESK come from the germline V gene. CDR3 DNA: TGTGCCAGCAGCCGGCATCCAGGGGTTGCCGGGGAGCTGTTTTTT. Encoded protein: CASSRHPGVAGELFF.

The J gene is TRBJ1-4, the V gene TRBV2; 7 bases map to TRBD1. The V segment lost 5 bases and the J segment 5 bases; nucleotides outside the gene matches: 5. CDR1 is SNHLY and CDR2 is FYNNEI in the germline V gene. The length of the CDR3 is 14 residues. CDR3 sequence: CASSPGQVNEKLFF. The CDR3 bases are TGTGCCAGCAGTCCAGGACAGGTGAATGAAAAACTGTTTTTT.

The V and J genes are TRBV11-2 and TRBJ2-5; D remains unclear. Trimming cost V 1 base and J 3 bases, with 9 bases left between them. The CDR3 covers 14 residues. Germline V gene sequence: CDR1 SGHAT, CDR2 FQNNGV. CDR3 DNA: TGTGCCAGCAGCTTAGGGGCCTCGAAAGAGACCCAGTACTTC. Its translation is CASSLGASKETQYF. Based on the CDR3 plus reference TRBV11-2 and TRBJ2-5, the full variable domain is EAGVAQSPRYKIIEKRQSVAFWCNPISGHATLYWYQQILGQGPKLLIQFQNNGVVDDSQLPKDRFSAERLKGVDSTLKIQPAKLEDSAVYLCASSLGASKETQYFGPGTRLLVL.

V gene TRBV2 combines with J gene TRBJ2-1; the D gene is possibly TRBD1 (6 bases). The CDR3 length is 10 residues. Trimming removed 8 bases from V and 13 bases from J, with 12 bases in between. Germline V gene lookup returns CDR1 SNHLY and CDR2 FYNNEI. For the CDR3, the DNA is TGTGCCAGCCCGGACAGAGCCCAGTTCTTC. Its protein is CASPDRAQFF.

The V and J genes are TRBV27 and TRBJ2-5, with TRBD2 identical over 7 bases. The CDR3 sequence is 15 residues long. Trimming took 5 bases from V and 5 from J; bases not matched to a gene: 11. The germline CDR1 and CDR2 sequences are MNHEY and SMNVEV (reference sequence). The CDR3 sequence: CASSAMVGGRETQYF. Here the CDR3 DNA reads TGTGCCAGCAGTGCTATGGTGGGGGGGAGGGAGACCCAGTACTTC.

The CDR3 coding sequence is TGCGCCAGCAGCTTGGCCACCACACGAGACAATGAGCAGTTCTTC. Protein: CASSLATTRDNEQFF. This chain connects TRBV5-1 to TRBJ2-1; D not resolved. Trimming left V 0 bases short and J 5 bases short, with 12 bases between. In germline, CDR1 is SGHRS, CDR2 YFSETQ. This CDR3 is built from 15 residues.

This clone is a singleton in its sample. V usage is TRBV5-5 and J usage is TRBJ2-7, with 8 nucleotides matching TRBD1. The CDR3 length is 16 residues. Losses at the gene ends were 2 bases for V and 0 bases for J; bases not matched to a gene: 7. CDR1 SGHKS and CDR2 YYEKEE come from the germline V gene (reference sequence). The CDR3 is CASSLRRGQGSYEQYF. The CDR3 nucleotides are TGTGCCAGCAGCTTACGTCGAGGACAGGGCTCCTACGAGCAGTACTTC. Based on the CDR3 plus reference TRBV5-5 and TRBJ2-7, the full variable domain is DAGVTQSPTHLIKTRGQQVTLRCSPISGHKSVSWYQQVLGQGPQFIFQYYEKEERGRGNFPDRFSARQFPNYSSELNVNALLLGDSALYLCASSLRRGQGSYEQYFGPGTRLTVT.

The chain is built from TRBV19 and TRBJ1-5; D remains ambiguous. The germline V gene encodes CDR1 LNHDA and CDR2 SQIVND (reference sequence). With 5 bases removed from V and 7 bases from J, the gap between germline ends came to 15 bases. The CDR3 consists of 14 residues. The chain's CDR3 is CASSFDRFGQPQHF. The CDR3 DNA reads as TGTGCCAGTAGTTTTGACCGTTTCGGGCAGCCCCAGCATTTT.

The chain joins TRBV11-3 to TRBJ2-7; 8 bases map to TRBD2. V trimming: 6 bases; J trimming: 2 bases; junction bases outside the gene matches: 9. Per germline, CDR1 SGHNT and CDR2 YENEEA. The CDR3 has 15 residues. The CDR3 region is CASSLTSENTYEQYF. CDR3 DNA: TGTGCCAGCAGTCTGACTAGCGAAAATACCTACGAGCAGTACTTC.

V is TRBV7-6 and J is TRBJ2-7; D call uncertain. CDR3 size: 14 residues. In germline, CDR1 is SGHVS, CDR2 FNYEAQ. Trimming took off 0 bases at V and 0 bases at J, with 6 bases between the two ends. This CDR3 is CASSLATVSYEQYF. CDR3 DNA: TGTGCCAGCAGCTTAGCGACGGTCTCCTACGAGCAGTACTTC.

V usage is TRBV18 and J usage is TRBJ1-3, with TRBD1 as a possible D gene (5 bases). V was clipped by 2 bases and J by 0 bases, with 11 bases between them. This CDR3 has 16 amino acids. Germline values: CDR1 KGHSH, CDR2 LQKENI. The CDR3 spells CASSPRPDSSGNTIYF. The CDR3 DNA reads TGTGCCAGCTCACCAAGGCCAGACAGCTCTGGAAACACCATATATTTT.

This chain joins TRBV19 and TRBJ1-6, with 9 bases lining up with TRBD1. The trim removed 6 bases at V and 1 base at J, leaving 7 bases unmatched. In germline, CDR1 is LNHDA, CDR2 SQIVND (reference sequence). CDR3 length: 17 residues. The chain's CDR3 is CASRDRQGGSYNSPLHF. CDR3 nucleotides: TGTGCCAGTAGGGATCGACAGGGGGGGTCCTATAATTCACCCCTCCACTTT.

In DNA, the CDR3 is TGTGCCAGCAGTTTGGGTGACACTGAAGCTTTCTTT. The encoded protein is CASSLGDTEAFF. The V gene is TRBV6-5, the J gene TRBJ1-1; no firm D call. The germline V gene encodes CDR1 MNHEY and CDR2 SVGAGI. Trimming left V 4 bases short and J 3 bases short, with 6 bases between. The CDR3 loop spans 12 amino acids.